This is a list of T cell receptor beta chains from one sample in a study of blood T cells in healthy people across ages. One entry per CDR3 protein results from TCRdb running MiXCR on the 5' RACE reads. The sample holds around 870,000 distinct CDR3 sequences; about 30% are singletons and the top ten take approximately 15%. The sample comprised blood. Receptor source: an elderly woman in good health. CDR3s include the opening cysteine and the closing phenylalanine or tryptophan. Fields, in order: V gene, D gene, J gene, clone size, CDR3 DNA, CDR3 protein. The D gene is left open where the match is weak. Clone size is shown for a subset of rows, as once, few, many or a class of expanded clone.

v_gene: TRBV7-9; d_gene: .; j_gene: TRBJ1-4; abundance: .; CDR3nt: TGTGCCAGCAGCTCACAGGGTATTAATGAAAAACTGTTTTTT; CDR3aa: CASSSQGINEKLFF
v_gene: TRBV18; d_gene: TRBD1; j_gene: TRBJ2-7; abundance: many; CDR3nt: TGTGCCAGCTCACTCCAGGGGGCGAAGGGGTCCTACGAGCAGTACTTC; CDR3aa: CASSLQGAKGSYEQYF
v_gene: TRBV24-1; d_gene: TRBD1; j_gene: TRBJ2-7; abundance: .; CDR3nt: TGTGCCACCAGTGAAAGGTTGGACAGGGGGCATAATAGTGAGCAGTACTTC; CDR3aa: CATSERLDRGHNSEQYF
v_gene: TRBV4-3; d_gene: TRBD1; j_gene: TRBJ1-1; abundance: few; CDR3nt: TGCGCCAGCAGCCAAATGACAGGGGGCACTGAAGCTTTCTTT; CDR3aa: CASSQMTGGTEAFF
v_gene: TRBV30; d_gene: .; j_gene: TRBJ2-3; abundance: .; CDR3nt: TGTGCCTGGAGTCCCGCAGGGATGAGCACAGATACGCAGTATTTT; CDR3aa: CAWSPAGMSTDTQYF
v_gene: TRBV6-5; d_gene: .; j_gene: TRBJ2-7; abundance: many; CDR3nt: TGTGCCAGCAGTTACTCGAGATATAACTGGCAGGAGGGGTACTTC; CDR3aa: CASSYSRYNWQEGYF
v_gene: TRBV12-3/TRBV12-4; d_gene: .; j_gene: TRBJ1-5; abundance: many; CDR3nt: TGTGCCAGCAAGCAGATCGGCACTAGCTCAAATCAGCCCCAGCATTTT; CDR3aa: CASKQIGTSSNQPQHF
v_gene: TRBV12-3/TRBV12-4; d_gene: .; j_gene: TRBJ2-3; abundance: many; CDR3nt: TGTGCCAGCCGAATTCAGGGTTCAGATACGCAGTATTTT; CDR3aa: CASRIQGSDTQYF
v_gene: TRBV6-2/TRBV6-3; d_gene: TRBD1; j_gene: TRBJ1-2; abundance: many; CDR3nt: TGTGCCAGCAGCAACAGGGGCCTTGGATATGGCTACACCTTC; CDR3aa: CASSNRGLGYGYTF
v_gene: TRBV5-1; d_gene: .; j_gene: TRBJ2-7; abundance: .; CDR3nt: TGCGCCAGCAGCTTGCACAAAAACTACGAGCAGTACTTC; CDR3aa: CASSLHKNYEQYF
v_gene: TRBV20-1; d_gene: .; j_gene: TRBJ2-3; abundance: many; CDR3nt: TGCAGTGCTAAAAAACCCCCTCCGGAACCAGATACGCAGTATTTT; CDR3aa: CSAKKPPPEPDTQYF
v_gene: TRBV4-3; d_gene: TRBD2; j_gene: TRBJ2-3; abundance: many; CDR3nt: TGCGCCAGCAGCCACCGATTGACTAGCGGGGCTAGCACAGATACGCAGTATTTT; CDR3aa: CASSHRLTSGASTDTQYF
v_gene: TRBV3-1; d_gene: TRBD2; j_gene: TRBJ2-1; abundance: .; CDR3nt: TGTGCCAGCAGCCAACAGACTAGCGGGGCCTACAATGAGCAGTTCTTC; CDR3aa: CASSQQTSGAYNEQFF
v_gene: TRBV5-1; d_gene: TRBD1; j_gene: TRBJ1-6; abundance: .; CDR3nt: TGCGCCAGCAGCTTACAAGCCAACAGGGGGTCACCCCTCCACTTT; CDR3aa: CASSLQANRGSPLHF
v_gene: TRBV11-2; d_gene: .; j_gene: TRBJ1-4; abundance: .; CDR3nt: TGTGCCAGCAGCCCCCGACGGGAAAAACTGTTTTTT; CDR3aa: CASSPRREKLFF
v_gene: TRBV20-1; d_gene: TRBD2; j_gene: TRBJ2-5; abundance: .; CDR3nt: TGCAGTGCTGGGACTAGGTATGAGACCCAGTACTTC; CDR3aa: CSAGTRYETQYF
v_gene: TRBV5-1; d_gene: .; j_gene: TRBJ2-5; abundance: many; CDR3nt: TGCGCCAGCAGCTCTAATATCCAAGAGACCCAGTACTTC; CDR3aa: CASSSNIQETQYF
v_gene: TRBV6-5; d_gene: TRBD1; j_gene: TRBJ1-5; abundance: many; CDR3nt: TGTGCCAGCACCCTCGGGACAGGGCAGCCCCAGCATTTT; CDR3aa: CASTLGTGQPQHF
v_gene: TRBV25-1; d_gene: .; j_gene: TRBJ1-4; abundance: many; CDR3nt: TGTGCCAGCAGTGCCGGGGCGAATGAAAAACTGTTTTTT; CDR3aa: CASSAGANEKLFF
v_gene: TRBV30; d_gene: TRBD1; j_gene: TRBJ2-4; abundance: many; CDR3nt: TGTGCCTGGAGTGGACAGGGGGGATACATTCAGTACTTC; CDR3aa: CAWSGQGGYIQYF
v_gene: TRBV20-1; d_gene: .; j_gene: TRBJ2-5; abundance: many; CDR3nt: TGCAGTGTTGGAGGGGAGGACAAAGAGACCCAGTACTTC; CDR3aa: CSVGGEDKETQYF
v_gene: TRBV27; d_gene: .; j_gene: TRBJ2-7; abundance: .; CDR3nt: TGTGCCAGCAGTTTAAAGGGGGGCTTGATCGACGAGCAGTACTTC; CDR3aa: CASSLKGGLIDEQYF
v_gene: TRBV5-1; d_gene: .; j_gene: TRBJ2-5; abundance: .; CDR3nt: TGCGCCAGCAGCTTGGAGGTTTGGGAGACCCAGTACTTC; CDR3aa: CASSLEVWETQYF
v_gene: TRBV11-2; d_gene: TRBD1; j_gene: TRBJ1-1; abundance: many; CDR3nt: TGTGCCAGCAGCCCGTGGGACAGTGCGGCAGGGGCTTTCTTT; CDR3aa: CASSPWDSAAGAFF
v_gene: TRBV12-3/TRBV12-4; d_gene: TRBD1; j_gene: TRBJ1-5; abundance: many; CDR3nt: TGTGCCAGCAGCCCCACCGGGACAGGGAATCAGCCCCAGCATTTT; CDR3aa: CASSPTGTGNQPQHF
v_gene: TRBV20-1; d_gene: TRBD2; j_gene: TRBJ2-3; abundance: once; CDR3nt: TGCAGTGCTAGCCTTGGACTAGCGGGGGGAGGAGATACGCAGTATTTT; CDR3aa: CSASLGLAGGGDTQYF
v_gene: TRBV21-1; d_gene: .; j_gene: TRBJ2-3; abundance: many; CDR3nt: TGTGCCAGCAGCCAGGGGGTCAGACCCGATACGCAGTATTTT; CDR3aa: CASSQGVRPDTQYF
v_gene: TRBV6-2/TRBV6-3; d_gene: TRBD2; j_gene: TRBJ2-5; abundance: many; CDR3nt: TGTGCCAGCAGACCCTCGGGGGGGTCGGGGGAGACCCAGTACTTC; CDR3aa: CASRPSGGSGETQYF
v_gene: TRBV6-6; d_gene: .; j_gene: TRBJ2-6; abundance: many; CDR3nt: TGTGCCAGCAGCCCGAGGATGGGGGTTGGGGCCAACGTCCTGACTTTC; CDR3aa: CASSPRMGVGANVLTF
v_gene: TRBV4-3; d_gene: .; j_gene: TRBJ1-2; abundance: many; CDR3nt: TGCGCCAGCAGCCAAGATTTCAGACTGAATGGCTACACCTTC; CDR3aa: CASSQDFRLNGYTF
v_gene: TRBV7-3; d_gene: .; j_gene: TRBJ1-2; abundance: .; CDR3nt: TGTGCCAGCAGCTTAACATCTGGGGTCTATGGCTACACCTTC; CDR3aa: CASSLTSGVYGYTF
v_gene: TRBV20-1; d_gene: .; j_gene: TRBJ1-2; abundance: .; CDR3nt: TGCAGTGCTAGAGCACCCGGGGACTTTAGAGGCTACACCTTC; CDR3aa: CSARAPGDFRGYTF
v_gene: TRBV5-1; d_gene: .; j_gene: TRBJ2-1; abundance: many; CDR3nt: TGCGCCAGCAGCTTTCCAGGATACTACAATGAGCAGTTCTTC; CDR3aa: CASSFPGYYNEQFF
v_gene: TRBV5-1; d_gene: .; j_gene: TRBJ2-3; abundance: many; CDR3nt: TGCGCCAGCAGCTTGGGCACCGTCGGATTAGATACGCAGTATTTT; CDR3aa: CASSLGTVGLDTQYF
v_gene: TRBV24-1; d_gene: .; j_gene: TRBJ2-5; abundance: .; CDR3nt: TGTGCCACCGGTTCCCCCACCAGGGAGGAGACCCAGTACTTC; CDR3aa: CATGSPTREETQYF
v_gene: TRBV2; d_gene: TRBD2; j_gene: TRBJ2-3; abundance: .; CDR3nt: TGTGCCAGCAGCCCGGGACTAGTGGGAGGGGATACGCAGTATTTT; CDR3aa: CASSPGLVGGDTQYF
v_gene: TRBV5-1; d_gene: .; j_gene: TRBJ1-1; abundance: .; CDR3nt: TGCGCCAGCAGCTTGGTCGTCAGCACCACTGAAGCTTTCTTT; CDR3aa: CASSLVVSTTEAFF
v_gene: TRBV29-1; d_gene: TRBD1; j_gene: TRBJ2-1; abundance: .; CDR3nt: TGCAGCTCCCGGGACAGGGACTACAATGAGCAGTTCTTC; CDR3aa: CSSRDRDYNEQFF
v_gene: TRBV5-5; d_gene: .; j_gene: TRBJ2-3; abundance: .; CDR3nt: TGTGCCAGCATTCCGGCTGCGGGGGCAGGAGATACGCAGTATTTT; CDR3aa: CASIPAAGAGDTQYF
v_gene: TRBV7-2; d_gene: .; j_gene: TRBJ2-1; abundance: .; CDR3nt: TGTGCCAGCAGCCAGCGAAGCAGCTCCTACAATGAGCAGTTCTTC; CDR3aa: CASSQRSSSYNEQFF
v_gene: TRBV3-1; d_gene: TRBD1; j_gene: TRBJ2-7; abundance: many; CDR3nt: TGTGCCAGCAGAGGAGGACAGGTCACCAGCTACGAGCAGTACTTC; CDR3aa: CASRGGQVTSYEQYF
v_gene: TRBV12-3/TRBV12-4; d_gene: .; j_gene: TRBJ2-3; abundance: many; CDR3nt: TGTGCCAGCAGTTCGTTCTTGGCGGAGGAAGATACGCAGTATTTT; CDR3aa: CASSSFLAEEDTQYF
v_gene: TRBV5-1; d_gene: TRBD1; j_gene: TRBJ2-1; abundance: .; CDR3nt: TGCGCCAGCAGCTGGGGAAGACAGGGGAATGAGCAGTTCTTC; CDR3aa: CASSWGRQGNEQFF
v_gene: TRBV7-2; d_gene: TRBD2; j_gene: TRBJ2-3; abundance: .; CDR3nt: TGTGCCAGCAGCTTAGGGGGTAGCGGGAGATACGGAACAGATACGCGGTATTTT; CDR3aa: CASSLGGSGRYGTDTRYF
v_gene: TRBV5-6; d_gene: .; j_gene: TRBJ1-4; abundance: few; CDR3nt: TGTGCCAGCAGCTCCACACGGCGGGCTGCTAATGAAAAACTGTTTTTT; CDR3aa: CASSSTRRAANEKLFF
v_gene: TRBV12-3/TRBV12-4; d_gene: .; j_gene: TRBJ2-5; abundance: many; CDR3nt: TGTGCCAGCAGTTTATCTCGGGGCGGGGTGTACCAAGAGACCCAGTACTTC; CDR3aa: CASSLSRGGVYQETQYF
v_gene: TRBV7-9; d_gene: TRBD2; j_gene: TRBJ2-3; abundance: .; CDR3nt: TGTGCCAGCAGCTCAGGCAGCGGGGACCGGCCTAGCACAGATACGCAGTATTTT; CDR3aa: CASSSGSGDRPSTDTQYF
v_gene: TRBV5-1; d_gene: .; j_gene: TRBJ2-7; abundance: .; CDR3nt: TGCGCCAGCAGCTTGAGTCAACCCTTCGACGAGCAGTACTTC; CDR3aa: CASSLSQPFDEQYF
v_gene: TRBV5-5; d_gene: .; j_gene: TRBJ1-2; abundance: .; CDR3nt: TGTGCCAGCAGCTTGTTAGGGGTCGATGGCTACACCTTC; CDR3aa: CASSLLGVDGYTF
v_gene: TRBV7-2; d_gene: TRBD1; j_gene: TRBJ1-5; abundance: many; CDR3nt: TGTGCCAGCAGCTTAGCGGTAGGACAGGGTCAGCCCCAGCATTTT; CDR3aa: CASSLAVGQGQPQHF
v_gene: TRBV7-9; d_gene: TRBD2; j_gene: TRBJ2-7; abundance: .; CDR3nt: TGTGCCAGCAGCCCCCGAGTAGCGGGTCTCTCCTACGAGCAGTACTTC; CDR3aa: CASSPRVAGLSYEQYF
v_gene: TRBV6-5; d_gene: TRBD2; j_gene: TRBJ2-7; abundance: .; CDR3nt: TGTGCCGGCAGAAAGGGACTAGCGGGGACCTCCTACGAGCAGTACTTC; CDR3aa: CAGRKGLAGTSYEQYF
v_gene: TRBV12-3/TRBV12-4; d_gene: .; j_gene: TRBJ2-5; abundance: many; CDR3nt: TGTGCCAGCAGGACCCCGGGAGAGACCCAGTACTTC; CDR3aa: CASRTPGETQYF
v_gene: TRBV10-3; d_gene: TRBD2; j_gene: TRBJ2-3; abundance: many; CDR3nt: TGTGCCACCCAGACTAGCGGGGGGGTCGATAGCACAGATACGCAGTATTTT; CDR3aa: CATQTSGGVDSTDTQYF
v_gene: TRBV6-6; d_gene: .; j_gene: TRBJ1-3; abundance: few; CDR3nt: TGTGCCAGCAGGATCGGGGGAAACACCATATATTTT; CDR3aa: CASRIGGNTIYF
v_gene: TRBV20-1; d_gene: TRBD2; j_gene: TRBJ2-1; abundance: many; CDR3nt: TGCAGTGCTACTAACCGGAGCGGGGGGGTAAATGAGCAGTTCTTC; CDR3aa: CSATNRSGGVNEQFF
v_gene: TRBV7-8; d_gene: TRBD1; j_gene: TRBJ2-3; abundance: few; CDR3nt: TGTGCCAGCAGCGTAAAAGGGACAGGGGGCACTAGCGGGGTTTATACGCAGTATTTT; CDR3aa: CASSVKGTGGTSGVYTQYF
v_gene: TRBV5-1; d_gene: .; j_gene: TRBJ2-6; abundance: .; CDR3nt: TGCGCCAGCAGCTTGGAGGGGTCTGGGGCCAACGCCCTGAGTTTC; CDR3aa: CASSLEGSGANALSF